The 28 T cell receptor beta chains in this list originate from one sample, sequenced in a study of blood T cell repertoires in COVID-19. The data were produced by immunoSEQ multiplex PCR, yet TCRdb's version contains in-frame clones alone and is incomplete. The data hold 300,000 to 450,000 clones, with approximately 87% observed a single time. The sequenced sample consisted of PBMCs or T cells enriched from blood (not recorded which). Receptors were obtained from a man aged 30 to 45 who had recovered from COVID-19.

J is TRBJ2-3 and V is TRBV19; D possibly corresponds to TRBD1 (5 bases). CDR1 LNHDA and CDR2 SQIVND come from the germline V gene (reference sequence). CDR3 size: 15 residues. V shed 3 bases and J shed 2 bases, with 12 bases lying between them. The CDR3 coding sequence is TGTGCCAGTAGTATCTGGGGCAGAACCACAGATACGCAGTATTTT. It translates to CASSIWGRTTDTQYF.

The chain joins TRBV14 to TRBJ2-5; a weak D match, TRBD1 (6 bases). The germline gives CDR1 SGHDN, CDR2 FVKESK. V was trimmed by 1 base and J by 5 bases, leaving 11 bases between them. The CDR3 extends over 14 amino acids. The CDR3 loop reads CASSQAGARETQYF. As DNA, the CDR3 is TGTGCCAGCAGCCAAGCAGGGGCGCGGGAGACCCAGTACTTC. Combining the CDR3 with reference TRBV14 and TRBJ2-5 gives the whole variable domain EAGVTQFPSHSVIEKGQTVTLRCDPISGHDNLYWYRRVMGKEIKFLLHFVKESKQDESGMPNNRFLAERTGGTYSTLKVQPAELEDSGVYFCASSQAGARETQYFGPGTRLLVL.

This clone was picked up a small number of times. The J gene is TRBJ1-4, the V gene TRBV9, with 8 bases identical to TRBD1. With V trimmed by 1 base and J by 5 bases, 4 bases remained unmatched. The length of the CDR3 is 15 residues. CDR1 is SGDLS, CDR2 YYNGEE, per germline. The CDR3 sequence: CASSVSGQANEKLFF. For the CDR3, the DNA is TGTGCCAGCAGCGTATCGGGACAGGCGAATGAAAAACTGTTTTTT.

The chain uses TRBV7-9 and TRBJ1-2; no reliable D call. The V end was cut by 0 bases, the J end by 3 bases, with 11 bases between. CDR1 is SEHNR, CDR2 FQNEAQ, per germline (reference sequence). The CDR3 spans 15 residues. The CDR3, as DNA: TGTGCCAGCAGCTTAGCAGGCGGACTATACTATGGCTACACCTTC. Its translation: CASSLAGGLYYGYTF.

The chain is built from TRBV13 and TRBJ1-1, with 8 nucleotides matching TRBD1. This CDR3 has 14 residues. The V and J ends lost 3 bases and 7 bases, in that order; junction bases with no gene match: 7. CDR1 PRHDT and CDR2 FYEKMQ come from the germline V gene (reference sequence). CDR3 protein: CASSFFQGASEAFF. In DNA, the CDR3 is TGTGCCAGCAGCTTTTTCCAGGGGGCAAGTGAAGCTTTCTTT.

V and J are TRBV30 and TRBJ1-5, with 12 bases lining up with TRBD1. After removal of 3 bases from V and 4 bases from J, the junction contained 4 bases not matched to a gene. Germline V gene lookup returns CDR1 GTSNPN and CDR2 SVGIG (reference sequence). The CDR3 length is 15 residues. Here the CDR3 reads CAWSTGQGANQPQHF. The CDR3 nucleotides are TGTGCCTGGAGCACGGGACAGGGGGCTAATCAGCCCCAGCATTTT. The variable domain in full, completed from reference TRBV30 and TRBJ1-5, reads SQTIHQWPATLVQPVGSPLSLECTVEGTSNPNLYWYRQAAGRGLQLLFYSVGIGQISSEVPQNLSASRPQDRQFILSSKKLLLSDSGFYLCAWSTGQGANQPQHFGDGTRLSIL.

CDR3 amino acids: CASSLDGDTDTQYF. DNA for the CDR3: TGTGCCAGCAGCTTAGACGGGGACACAGATACGCAGTATTTT. The gene calls are TRBV11-3 and TRBJ2-3; D may be TRBD2 (5 bases). Germline-derived CDR1 and CDR2 are SGHNT and YENEEA. This CDR3 is built from 14 residues. V dropped 0 bases and J dropped 2 bases, with 6 bases sitting between them.

This clone was seen just once. J is TRBJ1-3 and V is TRBV5-5; 7 positions agree with TRBD1. Trimming at V came to 4 bases and at J to 0 bases, leaving 4 bases not matched to a gene. This CDR3 region has 15 residues. Per germline, CDR1 SGHKS and CDR2 YYEKEE (reference sequence). The CDR3 protein is CASSRGQSSGNTIYF. CDR3 bases: TGTGCCAGCAGCCGGGGACAGAGCTCTGGAAACACCATATATTTT.

This chain uses TRBV19 with TRBJ1-1; D is uncertain. Trimming stripped 3 bases from V and 4 bases from J, with 9 bases between. This CDR3 comprises 13 residues. The germline gives CDR1 LNHDA, CDR2 SQIVND (reference sequence). The CDR3 nucleotides read TGTGCCAGTAGTATGGTAGAGTCCACTGAAGCTTTCTTT. It is translated as CASSMVESTEAFF.

V gene TRBV5-5 combines with J gene TRBJ1-1; no reliable D call. Germline V gives CDR1 SGHKS, CDR2 YYEKEE (reference sequence). The CDR3 loop spans 14 amino acids. The V gene lost 0 bases and the J gene lost 1 base, with 7 bases spanning the gap. DNA for the CDR3: TGTGCCAGCAGCTTGGGGGCGGGGAACACTGAAGCTTTCTTT. This codes for CASSLGAGNTEAFF.

The genes are TRBV10-3 and TRBJ2-5; 11 bases agree with TRBD2. There are 15 residues in the CDR3. V gave up 6 bases and J gave up 1 base; unmatched junction bases: 4. The germline CDR1 and CDR2 sequences are ENHRY and SYGVKD. The CDR3, as DNA: TGTGCCATCAGGGCTAGCGGGGGGTCCCAAGAGACCCAGTACTTC. This translates into CAIRASGGSQETQYF.

This sequence joins TRBV7-9 and TRBJ1-1; D is unclear. Germline CDR1 reads SEHNR; CDR2 reads FQNEAQ (reference sequence). The V end lost 6 bases, the J end lost 7 bases, and 12 bases lay between the germline ends. The CDR3 is 12 amino acids. The CDR3 reads CASSWSSVEAFF. The CDR3 region has the DNA TGTGCCAGCAGTTGGTCGTCGGTTGAAGCTTTCTTT.

This clone was detected only once. V usage is TRBV4-1 and J usage is TRBJ1-4; TRBD1 might be the D (6 bases). V was cut by 8 bases and J by 8 bases, with 18 bases left in between. The length of the CDR3 is 14 residues. Germline CDR1 reads MGHRA; CDR2 reads YSYEKL. The CDR3 protein is CASALDSPREKLFF. In DNA, the CDR3 is TGCGCCAGCGCCCTGGACAGTCCGAGGGAAAAACTGTTTTTT.

This clone occurred once. The chain joins TRBV5-1 to TRBJ2-7; TRBD1 agrees at 8 bases. V lost 7 bases and J lost 0; bases outside the gene matches: 0. The germline gives CDR1 SGHRS, CDR2 YFSETQ. The CDR3 length is 12 residues. The CDR3 region has the DNA TGCGCCAGCGGGACAGGCTCCTACGAGCAGTACTTC. Translated: CASGTGSYEQYF.

The V gene is TRBV19, the J gene TRBJ2-7; 11 nucleotides match TRBD1. After removal of 3 bases from V and 6 bases from J, the junction contained 4 bases not matched to a gene. Germline CDR1 is LNHDA and CDR2 is SQIVND (reference sequence). There are 14 residues in the CDR3. DNA of the CDR3: TGTGCCAGTAGTATCGGGACAGGGGGGTTCGAGCAGTACTTC. Its protein product is CASSIGTGGFEQYF.

In nucleotides, the CDR3 is TGTGCCAGCAGCACCGAGGGGCGGGGGTTTCGGGAGCAGTACTTC. Encoded protein: CASSTEGRGFREQYF. V gene TRBV7-2 combines with J gene TRBJ2-7; 7 nucleotides line up with TRBD2. J was trimmed by 7 bases and V by 5 bases; bases with no gene match: 14. There are 15 residues in the CDR3. CDR1 and CDR2 from the germline V gene are SGHTA and FQGNSA.

This clone appeared once. The chain links TRBV6-2 or TRBV6-3 to TRBJ2-3, with D possibly being TRBD1 (6 bases). The CDR3 consists of 15 residues. Trimming stripped 5 bases from V and 3 bases from J, with 15 bases between. Germline lookup yields CDR1 MNHEY and CDR2 SVGEGT. This CDR3 reads CASSPRGWMTDTQYF. In nucleotides, the CDR3 is TGTGCCAGCAGTCCAAGGGGGTGGATGACAGATACGCAGTATTTT.

This clone has just a few counts. This sequence joins TRBV7-9 and TRBJ2-5; no definite D call. Trimming took off 1 base at V and 5 bases at J, with 11 bases between the two ends. Per the germline V gene, CDR1 is SEHNR and CDR2 is FQNEAQ (reference sequence). This CDR3 region has 14 residues. The CDR3: CASSLGLGPETQYF. The CDR3 nucleotides are TGTGCCAGCAGCTTAGGACTGGGTCCGGAGACCCAGTACTTC.

V gene TRBV9 combines with J gene TRBJ1-6; tentatively, D is TRBD1 (5 bases). This CDR3 is built from 14 residues. Trimming left V 4 bases short and J 7 bases short, with 12 bases between. CDR1 and CDR2 (germline): SGDLS, YYNGEE. CDR3 residues: CASSPWRGNSPLHF. CDR3 bases: TGTGCCAGCAGCCCCTGGAGGGGAAATTCACCCCTCCACTTT.

CDR3 residues: CASSLALQGPEKLFF. The CDR3 bases are TGTGCCAGCAGCTTAGCGCTACAGGGACCGGAAAAACTGTTTTTT. This rearrangement joins TRBV7-9 to TRBJ1-4, with D tentatively TRBD1 (6 bases). The germline V gene has CDR1 SEHNR and CDR2 FQNEAQ (reference sequence). V shed 0 bases and J shed 8 bases, with 13 bases lying between them. CDR3 length: 15 amino acids.

The chain carries TRBV6-5 and TRBJ2-7; perhaps TRBD1 as D (5 bases). In germline, CDR1 is MNHEY, CDR2 SVGAGI. V lost 0 bases and J 0 bases, leaving 12 bases between the germline ends. The CDR3 runs to 16 residues. CDR3 in amino acids: CASSYSQAASSYEQYF. CDR3 bases: TGTGCCAGCAGTTACTCACAGGCAGCGAGCTCCTACGAGCAGTACTTC.

The chain employs TRBV18 and TRBJ2-3; D may be TRBD2 (6 bases). The CDR3 has 16 residues. Germline V CDR1 and CDR2: KGHSH, LQKENI. Between the trimmed V and J ends, which lost 3 bases and 0 bases, there was a span of 13 bases. The CDR3 sequence: CASSPMGRGSTDTQYF. CDR3 DNA: TGTGCCAGCTCACCCATGGGGCGGGGAAGCACAGATACGCAGTATTTT.

V and J are TRBV5-1 and TRBJ2-3; 10 bases line up with TRBD2. Per germline, CDR1 SGHRS and CDR2 YFSETQ. Losses at the gene ends were 2 bases for V and 7 bases for J; bases not matched to a gene: 4. The CDR3 length is 14 residues. The CDR3 protein is CASSFSGGAHTQYF. The CDR3 DNA follows: TGCGCCAGCAGCTTCAGCGGGGGGGCACATACGCAGTATTTT.

This clone was seen a single time. J is TRBJ2-1 and V is TRBV4-2; TRBD2 aligns across 14 bases. The CDR3 runs to 18 residues. V was clipped by 4 bases and J by 0 bases; unmatched bases: 5. CDR1 and CDR2 from the germline V gene are LGHNA and YNFKEQ. The CDR3 region has the DNA TGTGCCAGCAGCCTCGGGACTAGCGGGGGAATCTCCTACAATGAGCAGTTCTTC. Translation gives CASSLGTSGGISYNEQFF.

The chain carries TRBV18 and TRBJ2-5; 7 nucleotides align to TRBD1. The CDR3 is 15 residues long. V gave up 1 base and J gave up 5 bases; unmatched junction bases: 7. The V gene's germline CDR1 is KGHSH and CDR2 LQKENI. Here the CDR3 reads CASSPREGAQETQYF. The DNA of the CDR3 is TGTGCCAGCTCACCACGCGAGGGGGCGCAGGAGACCCAGTACTTC.

This chain uses TRBV4-1 with TRBJ1-1; D unclear. The V end lost 4 bases, the J end lost 4 bases, and 16 bases lay between the germline ends. The CDR3 consists of 15 residues. Per the germline V gene, CDR1 is MGHRA and CDR2 is YSYEKL. CDR3: CASSPDTLEGTEAFF. For the CDR3, the DNA is TGCGCCAGCAGCCCCGACACCCTTGAAGGCACTGAAGCTTTCTTT.

On this clone itself: A read error may account for a junction end that differs from germline. The chain links TRBV18 to TRBJ1-1, with 7 bases aligning to TRBD1. The length of the CDR3 is 15 residues. CDR1 is KGHSH and CDR2 is LQKENI in the germline V gene. CDR3 protein: CASSPRTGGEEGAFF. CDR3 in DNA: TGTGCCAGCTCCCCACGGACAGGCGGGGAGGAGGGAGCTTTCTTT.

The sample holds a few counts of this clone. The V and J genes are TRBV10-3 and TRBJ2-7; 10 positions agree with TRBD1. The V gene end was trimmed by 3 bases and the J gene end by 2 bases; junction bases not matched to a gene: 4. The CDR3 loop spans 15 amino acids. In germline, CDR1 is ENHRY, CDR2 SYGVKD. CDR3 DNA: TGTGCCATCAGTGAAGCGGACAGGGGGACCTACGAGCAGTACTTC. This gives the protein CAISEADRGTYEQYF.